This T cell receptor (beta chain) was identified in a study of shared clonotypes between healthy human individuals. The assay was immunoSEQ multiplex PCR, and TCRdb's table has in-frame clones only and misses some. The sample carries about 1.5 million clones, roughly 97% recorded once. Germline loops: CDR1 SGHRS, CDR2 YFSETQ. The CDR3 runs to 16 residues. V was pared by 0 bases and J by 8 bases, with 18 bases between. Sample: naive CD4+ T cells sorted from blood. This sample's subset: CD45RA+ positively selected. The chain combines TRBV5-1 with TRBJ2-1; D perhaps matches TRBD2 (5 bases). The TCR comes from a man under 40 in good health. CDR3: CASSLGSTSTGYEQFF. CDR3 nucleotides: TGCGCCAGCAGCTTGGGTTCTACGTCCACGGGGTATGAGCAGTTCTTC. The whole variable domain, remainder taken from reference TRBV5-1 and TRBJ2-1, is KAGVTQTPRYLIKTRGQQVTLSCSPISGHRSVSWYQQTPGQGLQFLFEYFSETQRNKGNFPGRFSGRQFSNSRSEMNVSTLELGDSALYLCASSLGSTSTGYEQFFGPGTRLTVL.